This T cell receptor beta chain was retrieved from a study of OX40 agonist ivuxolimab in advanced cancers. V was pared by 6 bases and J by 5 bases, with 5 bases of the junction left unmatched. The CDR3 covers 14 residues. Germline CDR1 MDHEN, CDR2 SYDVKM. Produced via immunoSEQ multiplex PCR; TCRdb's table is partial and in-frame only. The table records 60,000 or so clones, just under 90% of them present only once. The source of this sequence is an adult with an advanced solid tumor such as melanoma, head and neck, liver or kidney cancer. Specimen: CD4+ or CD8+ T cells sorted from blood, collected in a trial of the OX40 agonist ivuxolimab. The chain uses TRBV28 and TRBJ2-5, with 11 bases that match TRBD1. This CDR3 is CASSSDRGRETQYF. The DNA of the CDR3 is TGTGCCAGCAGCTCGGACAGGGGGCGGGAGACCCAGTACTTC.